This T cell receptor beta chain was observed in a study of shared clonotypes between healthy human individuals. The protocol was immunoSEQ multiplex PCR, while the TCRdb copy is restricted to in-frame clones and leaves out a portion. The repertoire holds 470,000 or so clones, with roughly 80% as singletons. Source material: PBMCs. The clonotype originates from a woman in her 40s in good health. Some clones in this sample may be carry-over from other donors' samples.

CDR3 protein: CASSFAPGDGNTIYF. The CDR3 DNA is TGCGCCAGCAGCTTTGCACCGGGAGACGGGAACACCATATATTTT. The chain recombines TRBV5-1 with TRBJ1-3; D is ambiguous. The V end was cut by 2 bases, the J end by 7 bases, with 16 bases between. This CDR3 is 15 amino acids long. Germline V gives CDR1 SGHRS, CDR2 YFSETQ.